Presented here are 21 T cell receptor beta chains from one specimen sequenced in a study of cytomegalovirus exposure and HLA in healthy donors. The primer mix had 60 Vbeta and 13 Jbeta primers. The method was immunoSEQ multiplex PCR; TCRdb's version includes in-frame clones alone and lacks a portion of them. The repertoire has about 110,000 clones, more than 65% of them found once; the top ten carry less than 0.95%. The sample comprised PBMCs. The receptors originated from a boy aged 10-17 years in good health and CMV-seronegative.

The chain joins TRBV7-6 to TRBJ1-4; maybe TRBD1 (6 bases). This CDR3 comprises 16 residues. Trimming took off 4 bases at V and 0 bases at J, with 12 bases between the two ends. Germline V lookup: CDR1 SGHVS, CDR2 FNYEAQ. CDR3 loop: CASSSSQGSTNEKLFF. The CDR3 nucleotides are TGTGCCAGCAGCTCGAGCCAGGGGTCAACTAATGAAAAACTGTTTTTT.

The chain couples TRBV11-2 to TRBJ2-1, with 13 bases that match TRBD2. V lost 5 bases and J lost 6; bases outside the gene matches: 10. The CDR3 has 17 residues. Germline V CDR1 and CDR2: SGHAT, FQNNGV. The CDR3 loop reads CASSATPGTSGINEQFF. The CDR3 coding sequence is TGTGCCAGCAGCGCAACACCCGGGACTAGCGGGATCAATGAGCAGTTCTTC.

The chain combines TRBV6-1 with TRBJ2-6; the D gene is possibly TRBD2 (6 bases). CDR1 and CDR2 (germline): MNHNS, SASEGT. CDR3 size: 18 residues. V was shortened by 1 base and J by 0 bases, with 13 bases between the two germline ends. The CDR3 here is CASSEVILGGSGANVLTF. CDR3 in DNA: TGTGCCAGCAGTGAAGTCATCCTCGGGGGCTCTGGGGCCAACGTCCTGACTTTC.

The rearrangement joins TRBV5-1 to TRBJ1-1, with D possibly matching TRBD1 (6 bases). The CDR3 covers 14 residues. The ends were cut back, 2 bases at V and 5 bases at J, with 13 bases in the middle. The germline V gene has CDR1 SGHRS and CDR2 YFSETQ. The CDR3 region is CASSFRGGVTEAFF. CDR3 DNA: TGCGCCAGCAGCTTCAGAGGGGGAGTTACTGAAGCTTTCTTT.

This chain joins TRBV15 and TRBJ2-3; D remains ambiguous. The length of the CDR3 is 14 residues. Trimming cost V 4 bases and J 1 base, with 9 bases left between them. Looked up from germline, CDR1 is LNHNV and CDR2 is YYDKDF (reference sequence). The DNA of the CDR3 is TGTGCCACCAGCATTCAGACTGGCACAGATACGCAGTATTTT. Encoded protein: CATSIQTGTDTQYF. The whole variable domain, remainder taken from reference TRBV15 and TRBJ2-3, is DAMVIQNPRYQVTQFGKPVTLSCSQTLNHNVMYWYQQKSSQAPKLLFHYYDKDFNNEADTPDNFQSRRPNTSFCFLDIRSPGLGDTAMYLCATSIQTGTDTQYFGPGTRLTVL.

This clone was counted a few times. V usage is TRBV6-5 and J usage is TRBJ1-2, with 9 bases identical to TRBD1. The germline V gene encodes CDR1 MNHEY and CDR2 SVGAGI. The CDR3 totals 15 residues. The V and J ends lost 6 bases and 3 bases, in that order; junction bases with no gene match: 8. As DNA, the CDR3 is TGTGCCAGCAGCCGGTACAGGGGGCAGGACTATGGCTACACCTTC. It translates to CASSRYRGQDYGYTF.

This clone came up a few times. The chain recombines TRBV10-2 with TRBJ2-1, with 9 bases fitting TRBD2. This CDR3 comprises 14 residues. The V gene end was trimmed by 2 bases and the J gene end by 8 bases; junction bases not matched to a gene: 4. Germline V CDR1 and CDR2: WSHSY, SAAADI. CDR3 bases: TGCGCCAGCAGTGAGGGGACTAGCTTAGATGAGCAGTTCTTC. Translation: CASSEGTSLDEQFF.

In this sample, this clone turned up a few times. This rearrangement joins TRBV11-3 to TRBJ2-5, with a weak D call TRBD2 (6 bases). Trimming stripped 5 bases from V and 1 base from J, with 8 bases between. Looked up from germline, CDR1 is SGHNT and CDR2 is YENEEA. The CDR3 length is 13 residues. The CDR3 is CASSRGGQETQYF. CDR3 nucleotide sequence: TGTGCCAGCAGCAGGGGAGGCCAAGAGACCCAGTACTTC.

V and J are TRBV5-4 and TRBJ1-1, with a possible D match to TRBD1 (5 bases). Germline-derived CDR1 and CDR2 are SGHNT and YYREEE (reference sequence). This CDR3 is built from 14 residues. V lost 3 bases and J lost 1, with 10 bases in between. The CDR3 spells CASSSDRRNTEAFF. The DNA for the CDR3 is TGTGCCAGCAGCTCAGACAGACGGAACACTGAAGCTTTCTTT.

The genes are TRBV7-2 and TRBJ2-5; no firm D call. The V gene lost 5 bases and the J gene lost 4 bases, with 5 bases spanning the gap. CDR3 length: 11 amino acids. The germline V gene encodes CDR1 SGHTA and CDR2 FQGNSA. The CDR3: CASSPSETQYF. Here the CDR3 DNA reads TGTGCCAGCAGCCCTTCAGAGACCCAGTACTTC.

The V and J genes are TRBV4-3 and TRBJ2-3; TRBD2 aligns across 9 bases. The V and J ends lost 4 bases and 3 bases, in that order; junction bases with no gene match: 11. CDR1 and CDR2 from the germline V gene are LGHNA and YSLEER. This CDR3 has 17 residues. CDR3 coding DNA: TGCGCCAGCAGCCCTCAATGGCGGGGGGGCCTTACAGATACGCAGTATTTT. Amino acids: CASSPQWRGGLTDTQYF.

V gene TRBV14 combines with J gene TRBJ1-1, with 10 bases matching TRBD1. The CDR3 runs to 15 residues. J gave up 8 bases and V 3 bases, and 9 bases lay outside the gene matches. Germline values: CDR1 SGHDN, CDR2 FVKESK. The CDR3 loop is CASSHLTGGASEAFF. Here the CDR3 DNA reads TGTGCCAGCAGCCACTTGACAGGGGGCGCTTCCGAAGCTTTCTTT.

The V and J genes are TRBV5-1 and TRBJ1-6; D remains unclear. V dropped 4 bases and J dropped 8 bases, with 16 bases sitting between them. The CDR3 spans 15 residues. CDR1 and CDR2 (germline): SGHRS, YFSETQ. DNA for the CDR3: TGCGCCAGCAGCAGTGCGCCGGGCGGGGATTCACCCCTCCACTTT. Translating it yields CASSSAPGGDSPLHF. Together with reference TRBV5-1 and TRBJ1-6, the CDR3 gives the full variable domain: KAGVTQTPRYLIKTRGQQVTLSCSPISGHRSVSWYQQTPGQGLQFLFEYFSETQRNKGNFPGRFSGRQFSNSRSEMNVSTLELGDSALYLCASSSAPGGDSPLHFGNGTRLTVT.

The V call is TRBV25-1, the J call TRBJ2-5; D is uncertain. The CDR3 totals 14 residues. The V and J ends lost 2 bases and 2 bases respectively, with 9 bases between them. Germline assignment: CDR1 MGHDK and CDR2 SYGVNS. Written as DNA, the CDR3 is TGTGCCAGCAGTGAAAGCAACAGACAAGAGACCCAGTACTTC. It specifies CASSESNRQETQYF.

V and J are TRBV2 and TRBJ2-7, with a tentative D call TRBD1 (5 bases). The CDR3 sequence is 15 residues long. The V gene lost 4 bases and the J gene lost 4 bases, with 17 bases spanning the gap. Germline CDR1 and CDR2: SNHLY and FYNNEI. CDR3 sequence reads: CASSVDRRGLYEQYF. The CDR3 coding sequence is TGTGCCAGCAGTGTAGACAGAAGGGGTCTTTACGAGCAGTACTTC.

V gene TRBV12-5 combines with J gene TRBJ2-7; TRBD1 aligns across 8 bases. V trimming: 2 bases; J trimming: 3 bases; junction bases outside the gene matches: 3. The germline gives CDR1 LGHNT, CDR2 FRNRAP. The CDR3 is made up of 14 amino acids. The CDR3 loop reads CASGLTGQGYEQYF. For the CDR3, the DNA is TGTGCTAGTGGTTTGACCGGACAGGGCTACGAGCAGTACTTC. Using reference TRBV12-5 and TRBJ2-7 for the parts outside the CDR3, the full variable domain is DARVTQTPRHKVTEMGQEVTMRCQPILGHNTVFWYRQTMMQGLELLAYFRNRAPLDDSGMPKDRFSAEMPDATLATLKIQPSEPRDSAVYFCASGLTGQGYEQYFGPGTRLTVT.

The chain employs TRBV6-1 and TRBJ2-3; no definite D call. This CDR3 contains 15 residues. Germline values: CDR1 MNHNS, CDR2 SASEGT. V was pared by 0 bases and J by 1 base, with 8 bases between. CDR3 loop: CASSEARWGTDTQYF. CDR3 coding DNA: TGTGCCAGCAGTGAAGCGCGGTGGGGCACAGATACGCAGTATTTT.

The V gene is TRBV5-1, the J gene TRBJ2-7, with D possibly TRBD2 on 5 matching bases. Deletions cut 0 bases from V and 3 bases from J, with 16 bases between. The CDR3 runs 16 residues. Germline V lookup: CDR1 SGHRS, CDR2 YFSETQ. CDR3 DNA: TGCGCCAGCAGCTTGGATCCTATAGGACTGAGCTACGAGCAGTACTTC. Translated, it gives CASSLDPIGLSYEQYF.

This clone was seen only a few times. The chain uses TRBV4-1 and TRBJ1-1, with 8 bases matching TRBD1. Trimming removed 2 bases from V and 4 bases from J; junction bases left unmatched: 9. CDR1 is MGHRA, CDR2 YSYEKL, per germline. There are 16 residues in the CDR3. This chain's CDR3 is CASSQSTRQGITEAFF. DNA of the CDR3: TGCGCCAGCAGCCAATCAACCCGACAGGGGATCACTGAAGCTTTCTTT.

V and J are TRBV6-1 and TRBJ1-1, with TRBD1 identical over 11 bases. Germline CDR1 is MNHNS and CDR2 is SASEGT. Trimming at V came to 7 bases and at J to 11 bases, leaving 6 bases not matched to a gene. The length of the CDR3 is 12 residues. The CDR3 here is CASTRTGGEAFF. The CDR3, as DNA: TGTGCCAGCACCCGGACAGGGGGCGAGGCTTTCTTT.

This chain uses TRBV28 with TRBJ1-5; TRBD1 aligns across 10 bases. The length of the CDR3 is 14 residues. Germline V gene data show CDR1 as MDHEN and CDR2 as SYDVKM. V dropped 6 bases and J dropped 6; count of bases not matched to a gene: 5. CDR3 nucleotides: TGTGCCAGCAGCCAGACAGGGGGCTCTCAGCCCCAGCATTTT. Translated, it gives CASSQTGGSQPQHF.